This passage covers 14 T cell receptor beta chains from one sample sequenced in a study of T cells in tuberculosis listed by TCRdb under 2018. Libraries were built with the immunoSEQ multiplex PCR assay. Entries here come from immuneACCESS through TCRdb and include only in-frame sequences with V and J called. Some clones fail to appear in such tables; in the studies checked, an unresolved V gene covers under half of the shortfall, and the cause of the remainder is unknown. The sample contains fewer than 55,000 clones, more than 90% of them found a single time. The top ten clones comprise approximately 7.9% of the sample. Sample: PBMCs. These receptors were taken from a donor aged 10-29 years with latent tuberculosis or without tuberculosis infection.

The chain carries TRBV6-6 and TRBJ1-1, with D hard to call. Trimming left V 4 bases short and J 1 base short, with 10 bases between. CDR3 length: 14 amino acids. The germline V gene encodes CDR1 MNHNY and CDR2 SVGAGI (reference sequence). The CDR3 sequence: CASSSEVGNTEAFF. DNA for the CDR3: TGTGCCAGCAGTTCGGAGGTAGGGAACACTGAAGCTTTCTTT.

The V call is TRBV6-5, the J call TRBJ1-2; 7 positions match TRBD1. The germline gives CDR1 MNHEY, CDR2 SVGAGI. The CDR3 runs to 15 residues. The ends lost 0 bases at V and 4 bases at J; junction bases unmatched: 5. The CDR3: CASSYSRGRVYGYTF. CDR3 bases: TGTGCCAGCAGTTACTCAAGGGGGCGAGTCTATGGCTACACCTTC.

This clone appeared once. The chain joins TRBV4-2 to TRBJ1-2; maybe TRBD1 (6 bases). CDR3 length equals 14 residues. V dropped 1 base and J dropped 8 bases, with 14 bases sitting between them. The germline V gene encodes CDR1 LGHNA and CDR2 YNFKEQ. CDR3 sequence: CASSQASGVGGYTF. The CDR3, as DNA: TGTGCCAGCAGCCAAGCCTCAGGGGTTGGCGGCTACACCTTC.

The rearrangement uses TRBV27 and TRBJ1-1, with D possibly being TRBD1 (5 bases). Germline CDR1 reads MNHEY; CDR2 reads SMNVEV (reference sequence). The CDR3 is 15 amino acids. The V gene lost 2 bases and the J gene lost 0 bases, with 10 bases spanning the gap. The CDR3 bases are TGTGCCAGCAGTTTAGATCAGGGCATGAACACTGAAGCTTTCTTT. Translated, it gives CASSLDQGMNTEAFF.

This clone has just one count. The chain has TRBV18 and TRBJ2-3, with D possibly matching TRBD2 (6 bases). V was trimmed by 4 bases and J by 2 bases, leaving 19 bases between them. CDR1 and CDR2 (germline): KGHSH, LQKENI. The CDR3 extends over 17 amino acids. The CDR3 coding sequence is TGTGCCAGCTCACGGGGACTGTTGGGCCTTAACACAGATACGCAGTATTTT. Amino acids: CASSRGLLGLNTDTQYF.

The chain couples TRBV5-4 to TRBJ2-1; 8 bases align to TRBD2. The CDR3 has 15 amino acids. Germline assignment: CDR1 SGHNT and CDR2 YYREEE (reference sequence). V lost 4 bases and J lost 4; bases outside the gene matches: 7. The CDR3 DNA is TGTGCCAGCAGCCTAACTAGCGGAGCTTACAATGAGCAGTTCTTC. Its translation: CASSLTSGAYNEQFF.

The rearrangement uses TRBV4-2 and TRBJ2-1; 7 bases are shared with TRBD1. CDR3 size: 15 residues. Germline CDR1 and CDR2: LGHNA and YNFKEQ. The junction had 9 bases not matched to a gene; V was cut back by 2 bases and J by 8 bases. Here the CDR3 reads CASSQPYETGDEQFF. CDR3 DNA sequence: TGTGCCAGCAGCCAACCATATGAAACAGGGGATGAGCAGTTCTTC.

The CDR3 DNA reads as TGCGCCAGCAGCTTGGTTCCTCTGTACCAAGAGACCCAGTACTTC. This encodes CASSLVPLYQETQYF. The genes are TRBV5-1 and TRBJ2-5; D unresolved. V lost 0 bases and J lost 0, with 9 bases in between. CDR3 length: 15 amino acids. Germline V lookup: CDR1 SGHRS, CDR2 YFSETQ.

This clone was detected once. This chain links TRBV7-3 with TRBJ1-1; 7 bases agree with TRBD1. Trimming took 5 bases from V and 3 from J; bases not matched to a gene: 3. Per germline, CDR1 SGHTA and CDR2 FQGTGA. CDR3 length: 13 residues. This CDR3 reads CASSLRGDTEAFF. In nucleotides, the CDR3 is TGTGCCAGCAGCCTCAGGGGGGACACTGAAGCTTTCTTT.

The chain employs TRBV15 and TRBJ2-7; 8 nucleotides align to TRBD2. The germline V gene encodes CDR1 LNHNV and CDR2 YYDKDF (reference sequence). The CDR3 runs 15 residues. The V and J ends lost 2 bases and 6 bases, in that order; junction bases with no gene match: 9. The CDR3 nucleotides read TGTGCCACCAGCAGAACTGGAGCGGGAGTCAGCGAGCAGTACTTC. Translating it yields CATSRTGAGVSEQYF.

The rearrangement links TRBV6-5 to TRBJ2-5; TRBD2 matches at 11 bases. The closer fit of TRBJ2-7 to the DNA end suggests the J call may be wrong. Per the germline V gene, CDR1 is MNHEY and CDR2 is SVGAGI. The CDR3 is 15 residues long. In nucleotides, the CDR3 is TGTGCCAGCAGTTACGGGACTAGCGGCTCCTACGAGCAGTACTTC. Its protein is CASSYGTSGSYEQYF.

This sequence joins TRBV4-1 and TRBJ2-7; TRBD2 might be the D (6 bases). This CDR3 is 15 amino acids long. Deletions cut 0 bases from V and 9 bases from J, with 18 bases between. Germline CDR1 MGHRA, CDR2 YSYEKL. The chain's CDR3 is CASSQDGTGPMVQYF. The CDR3 DNA is TGCGCCAGCAGCCAAGATGGGACTGGGCCCATGGTGCAGTACTTC.

The chain combines TRBV10-3 with TRBJ1-1, with TRBD1 as a possible D gene (5 bases). Trimming stripped 2 bases from V and 5 bases from J, with 12 bases between. The CDR3 is made up of 14 amino acids. The germline CDR1 and CDR2 sequences are ENHRY and SYGVKD. The CDR3 DNA reads as TGTGCCATCAGTGAGATCAGGGTTAGTACTGAAGCTTTCTTT. Translated, it gives CAISEIRVSTEAFF.

V is TRBV5-1 and J is TRBJ1-1; no reliable D call. V was shortened by 0 bases and J by 1 base, with 7 bases between the two germline ends. CDR3 length equals 14 residues. Germline assignment: CDR1 SGHRS and CDR2 YFSETQ. DNA of the CDR3: TGCGCCAGCAGCTTGGCGTCGGGGAACACTGAAGCTTTCTTT. Its protein is CASSLASGNTEAFF.